The rows below give T cell receptor beta chains drawn from one sample of a study of blood T cells in healthy people across ages. TCRdb itself ran the 5' RACE reads through MiXCR, one entry per CDR3 protein. The sample has some 1.5 million distinct CDR3 sequences, approximately 28% seen once. The sample comprised blood. The receptor source for this set is a woman under 40 in good health. The CDR3 runs from the conserved cysteine through the conserved F or W. The D gene is left open where the match is weak. Clone size is given for some rows only: seen once, a few or many times, or a class if the clone is expanded.

j_gene	abundance	len	v_gene	d_gene	CDR3aa	CDR3nt
TRBJ1-4	NA	13	TRBV10-3	NA	CAISGIAGEKLFF	TGTGCCATCAGTGGGATTGCGGGAGAAAAACTGTTTTTT
TRBJ2-1	NA	14	TRBV6-2/TRBV6-3	TRBD2	CAISGGVSPFEQFF	TGTGCCATATCCGGGGGGGTGTCTCCCTTTGAGCAGTTCTTC
TRBJ2-1	few	14	TRBV10-3	TRBD1	CASSVGTGGDEQFF	TGTGCCAGTTCGGTGGGGACAGGGGGCGATGAGCAGTTCTTC
TRBJ2-5	many	10	TRBV21-1	NA	CASSKETQYF	TGTGCCAGCAGCAAAGAGACCCAGTACTTC
TRBJ2-3	NA	15	TRBV14	NA	CASSQEGRPTDTQYF	TGTGCCAGCAGCCAAGAAGGACGGCCCACAGATACGCAGTATTTT
TRBJ1-5	few	16	TRBV4-1	NA	CASSQMGDGQNQPQHF	TGCGCCAGCAGCCAAATGGGGGACGGGCAGAATCAGCCCCAGCATTTT
TRBJ1-1	NA	13	TRBV6-1	NA	CASSEQGKTEAFF	TGTGCCAGCAGTGAACAGGGAAAGACTGAAGCTTTCTTT
TRBJ2-7	NA	14	TRBV9	NA	CAGDMKDFDYEQYF	TGTGCCGGCGACATGAAGGACTTCGACTACGAGCAGTACTTC
TRBJ2-3	few	15	TRBV7-3	TRBD2	CASSSSGGVTDTQYF	TGTGCCAGCAGCTCTAGCGGGGGCGTGACAGATACGCAGTATTTT
TRBJ1-4	NA	13	TRBV27	NA	CASKKYNNEKLFF	TGTGCCAGCAAGAAGTATAATAATGAAAAACTGTTTTTT
TRBJ2-1	NA	15	TRBV24-1	TRBD1	CATSDRSGTVNEQFF	TGTGCCACCAGTGATCGCTCCGGGACAGTCAATGAGCAGTTCTTC
TRBJ2-5	few	12	TRBV20-1	TRBD1	CSASNRGETQYF	TGCAGTGCTAGTAACAGGGGGGAGACCCAGTACTTC
TRBJ1-2	few	11	TRBV19	NA	CATSDRSGYTF	TGTGCCACTAGCGACAGGAGTGGCTACACCTTC